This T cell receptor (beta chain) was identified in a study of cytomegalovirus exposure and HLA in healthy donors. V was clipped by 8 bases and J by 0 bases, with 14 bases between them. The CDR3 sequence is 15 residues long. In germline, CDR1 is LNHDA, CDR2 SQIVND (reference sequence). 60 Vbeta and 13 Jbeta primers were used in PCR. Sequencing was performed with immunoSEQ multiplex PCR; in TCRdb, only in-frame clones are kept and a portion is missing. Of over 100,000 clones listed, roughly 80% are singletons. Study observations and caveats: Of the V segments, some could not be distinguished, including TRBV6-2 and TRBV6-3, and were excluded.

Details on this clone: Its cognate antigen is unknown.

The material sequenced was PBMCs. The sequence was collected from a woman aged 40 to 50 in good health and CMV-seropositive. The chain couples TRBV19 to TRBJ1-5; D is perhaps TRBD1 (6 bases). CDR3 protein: CASLQKGDSNQPQHF. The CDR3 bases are TGTGCCAGTCTTCAAAAGGGGGATAGCAATCAGCCCCAGCATTTT. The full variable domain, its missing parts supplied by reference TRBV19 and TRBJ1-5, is DGGITQSPKYLFRKEGQNVTLSCEQNLNHDAMYWYRQDPGQGLRLIYYSQIVNDFQKGDIAEGYSVSREKKESFPLTVTSAQKNPTAFYLCASLQKGDSNQPQHFGDGTRLSIL.